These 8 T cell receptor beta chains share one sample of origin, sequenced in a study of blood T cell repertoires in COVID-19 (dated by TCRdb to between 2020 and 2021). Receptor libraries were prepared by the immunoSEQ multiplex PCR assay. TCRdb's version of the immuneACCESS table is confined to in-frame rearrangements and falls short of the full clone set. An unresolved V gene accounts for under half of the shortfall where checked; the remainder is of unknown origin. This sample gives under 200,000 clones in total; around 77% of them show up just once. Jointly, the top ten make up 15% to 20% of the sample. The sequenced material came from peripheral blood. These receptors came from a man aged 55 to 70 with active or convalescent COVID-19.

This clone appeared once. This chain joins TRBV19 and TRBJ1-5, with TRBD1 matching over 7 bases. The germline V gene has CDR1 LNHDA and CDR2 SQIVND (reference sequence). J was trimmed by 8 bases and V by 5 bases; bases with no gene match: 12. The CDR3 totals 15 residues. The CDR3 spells CASSPIDRAGKPQHF. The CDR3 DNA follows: TGTGCCAGTAGTCCGATCGACAGGGCAGGGAAGCCCCAGCATTTT.

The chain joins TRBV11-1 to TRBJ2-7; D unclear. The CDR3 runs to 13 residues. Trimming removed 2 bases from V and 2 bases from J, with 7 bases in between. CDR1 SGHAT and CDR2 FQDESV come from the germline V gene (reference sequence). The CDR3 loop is CASSLFTAYEQYF. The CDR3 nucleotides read TGTGCCAGCAGCTTATTCACGGCCTACGAGCAGTACTTC.

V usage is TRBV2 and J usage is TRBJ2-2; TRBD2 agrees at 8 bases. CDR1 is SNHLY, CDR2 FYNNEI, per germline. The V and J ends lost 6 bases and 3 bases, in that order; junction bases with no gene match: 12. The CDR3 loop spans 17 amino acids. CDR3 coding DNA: TGTGCCAGCAGAGACGGGAGGGAGGGAGGATACACCGGGGAGCTGTTTTTT. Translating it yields CASRDGREGGYTGELFF.

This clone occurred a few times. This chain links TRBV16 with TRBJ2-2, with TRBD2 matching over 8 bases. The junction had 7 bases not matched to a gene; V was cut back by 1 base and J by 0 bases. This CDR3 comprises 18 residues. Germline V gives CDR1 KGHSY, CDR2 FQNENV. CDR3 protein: CASSQWGTSGANTGELFF. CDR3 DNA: TGTGCCAGCAGCCAATGGGGCACTAGCGGTGCGAACACCGGGGAGCTGTTTTTT.

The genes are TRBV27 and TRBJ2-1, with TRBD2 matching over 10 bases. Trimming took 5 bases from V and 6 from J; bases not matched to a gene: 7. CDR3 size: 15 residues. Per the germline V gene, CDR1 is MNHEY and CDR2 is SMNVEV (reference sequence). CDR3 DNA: TGTGCCAGCAGTAAGCAGGGACTAGCGTCCAATGAGCAGTTCTTC. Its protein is CASSKQGLASNEQFF.

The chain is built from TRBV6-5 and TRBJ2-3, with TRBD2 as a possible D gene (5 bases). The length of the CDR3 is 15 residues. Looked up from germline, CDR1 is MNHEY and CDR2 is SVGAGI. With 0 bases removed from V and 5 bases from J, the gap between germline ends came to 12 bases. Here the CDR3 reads CASSYSTRDGDTQYF. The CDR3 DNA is TGTGCCAGCAGTTACTCGACTCGGGATGGAGATACGCAGTATTTT.

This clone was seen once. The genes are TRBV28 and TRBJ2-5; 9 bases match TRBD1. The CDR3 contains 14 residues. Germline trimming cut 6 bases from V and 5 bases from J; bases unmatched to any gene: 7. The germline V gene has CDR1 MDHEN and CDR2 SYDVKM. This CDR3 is CASRPDRGEETQYF. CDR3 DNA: TGTGCCAGCAGGCCGGACAGGGGCGAGGAGACCCAGTACTTC.

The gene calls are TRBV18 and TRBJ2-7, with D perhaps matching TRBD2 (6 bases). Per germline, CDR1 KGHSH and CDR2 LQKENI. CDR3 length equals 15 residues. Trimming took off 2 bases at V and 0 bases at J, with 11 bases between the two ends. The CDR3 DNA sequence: TGTGCCAGCTCACCAAGTGCGGGAAGCTCCTACGAGCAGTACTTC. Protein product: CASSPSAGSSYEQYF.